One and the same sample provided the 16 T cell receptor beta chains below, sequenced in a study of blood T cell repertoires in COVID-19. Sequencing used immunoSEQ multiplex PCR; TCRdb keeps in-frame clones, though not all of them. The profile shows around 47,000 clones, 69% of them singletons. The specimen was peripheral blood. Receptor source: a man older than 75 with acute or convalescent COVID-19.

This clone was seen more than once but under ten times. The genes are TRBV20-1 and TRBJ1-5, with no clear D. The CDR3 consists of 13 residues. V lost 3 bases, J lost 0 bases, and 6 bases lay in between. Per the germline V gene, CDR1 is DFQATT and CDR2 is SNEGSKA (reference sequence). The CDR3 coding sequence is TGCAGTGCTAGTAGCTATAGCAATCAGCCCCAGCATTTT. The encoded protein is CSASSYSNQPQHF.

The CDR3 sequence is CASTSWERERDEQYF. The CDR3 nucleotides read TGTGCCAGCACCTCATGGGAGCGGGAGAGGGACGAGCAGTACTTC. The V gene is TRBV7-9, the J gene TRBJ2-7; 8 nucleotides match TRBD2. The germline V gene has CDR1 SEHNR and CDR2 FQNEAQ (reference sequence). The CDR3 spans 15 residues. The V gene end was trimmed by 7 bases and the J gene end by 5 bases; junction bases not matched to a gene: 13. Supplemented by reference TRBV7-9 and TRBJ2-7, the full variable domain reads DTGVSQNPRHKITKRGQNVTFRCDPISEHNRLYWYRQTLGQGPEFLTYFQNEAQLEKSRLLSDRFSAERPKGSFSTLEIQRTEQGDSAMYLCASTSWERERDEQYFGPGTRLTVT.

The chain is built from TRBV5-4 and TRBJ2-1; the match to TRBD1 covers 8 bases. CDR3 length: 15 residues. CDR1 is SGHNT, CDR2 YYREEE, per germline (reference sequence). The junction had 4 bases not matched to a gene; V was cut back by 0 bases and J by 5 bases. CDR3: CASSLDGTGHNEQFF. The CDR3, as DNA: TGTGCCAGCAGCTTGGATGGGACAGGCCACAATGAGCAGTTCTTC.

As DNA, the CDR3 is TGCGCCAGCAGAGGGACTAGCGGGAGTAATGAGCAGTTCTTC. This encodes CASRGTSGSNEQFF. This chain joins TRBV5-1 and TRBJ2-1, with 14 positions matching TRBD2. This CDR3 contains 14 residues. CDR1 is SGHRS and CDR2 is YFSETQ in the germline V gene. After removal of 5 bases from V and 7 bases from J, the junction contained 2 bases not matched to a gene.

This clone showed up just once. The V and J genes are TRBV10-3 and TRBJ1-2; maybe TRBD1 (6 bases). Trimming removed 10 bases at V and 4 bases at J, with 16 bases between. Germline loops: CDR1 ENHRY, CDR2 SYGVKD. The CDR3 extends over 13 amino acids. Here the CDR3 reads CATVDGRGYGYTF. CDR3 nucleotide sequence: TGTGCCACGGTAGACGGCAGGGGCTATGGCTACACCTTC.

This chain joins TRBV7-4 and TRBJ2-1; 10 positions agree with TRBD2. CDR3 length: 16 amino acids. J lost 7 bases, V lost 4 bases, and 10 bases had no gene match. Germline V gene lookup returns CDR1 SGHVT and CDR2 SQSDAQ. The CDR3: CASSSYSGRAGNEQFF. Written as DNA, the CDR3 is TGTGCCAGCAGCTCGTACAGCGGGAGGGCCGGGAATGAGCAGTTCTTC.

This chain joins TRBV7-2 and TRBJ1-5, with D perhaps TRBD1 (6 bases). CDR1 and CDR2 from the germline V gene are SGHTA and FQGNSA. This CDR3 is 13 amino acids long. The germline V and J ends were trimmed by 8 bases and 2 bases, with 10 bases remaining between them. Here the CDR3 DNA reads TGTGCCAGCGGCCCAGGGGGCAATCAGCCCCAGCATTTT. Encoded protein: CASGPGGNQPQHF.

The CDR3 is CASSLTIRTEAFF. DNA of the CDR3: TGCGCCAGCAGCTTGACTATCCGCACTGAAGCTTTCTTT. The V call is TRBV5-1, the J call TRBJ1-1; no clear D. The germline CDR1 and CDR2 sequences are SGHRS and YFSETQ. This CDR3 has 13 residues. The ends were cut back, 1 base at V and 4 bases at J, with 8 bases in the middle.

V usage is TRBV7-2 and J usage is TRBJ1-1; no clear D gene. This CDR3 has 14 amino acids. Trimming took off 3 bases at V and 5 bases at J, with 13 bases between the two ends. In germline, CDR1 is SGHTA, CDR2 FQGNSA. The CDR3 coding sequence is TGTGCCAGCAGCTTTTCCGGGATAGGAACTGAAGCTTTCTTT. It is translated as CASSFSGIGTEAFF. Full variable domain (rest looked up from reference TRBV7-2 and TRBJ1-1): GAGVSQSPSNKVTEKGKDVELRCDPISGHTALYWYRQSLGQGLEFLIYFQGNSAPDKSGLPSDRFSAERTGGSVSTLTIQRTQQEDSAVYLCASSFSGIGTEAFFGQGTRLTVV.

The chain uses TRBV30 and TRBJ2-3, with 12 bases aligning to TRBD1. The junction had 10 bases not matched to a gene; V was cut back by 7 bases and J by 5 bases. The germline gives CDR1 GTSNPN, CDR2 SVGIG (reference sequence). There are 15 residues in the CDR3. CDR3 loop: CASNPGTGGVDTQYF. The CDR3 DNA reads TGTGCCTCAAACCCCGGGACAGGGGGCGTAGATACGCAGTATTTT.

This chain uses TRBV19 with TRBJ2-2, with 10 bases fitting TRBD2. Germline loops: CDR1 LNHDA, CDR2 SQIVND (reference sequence). CDR3 length: 15 residues. V shed 6 bases and J 7 bases; nucleotides not matched to a gene: 8. The CDR3 reads CASSHGLAVLGELFF. CDR3 nucleotides: TGTGCCAGTAGCCATGGACTAGCGGTGCTCGGGGAGCTGTTTTTT.

Only one count was recorded for this clone. The rearrangement links TRBV19 to TRBJ2-4; 7 bases line up with TRBD1. The CDR3 is made up of 14 amino acids. Trimming cost V 9 bases and J 10 bases; bases outside gene matches: 15. Germline V lookup: CDR1 LNHDA, CDR2 SQIVND (reference sequence). CDR3 sequence (DNA): TGTGCCAGCAGGCCGGGACAGAATCACAAAATTCAGTACTTC. It is translated as CASRPGQNHKIQYF.

The V and J genes are TRBV3-1 (or the pseudogene TRBV3-2) and TRBJ1-2, with D possibly TRBD1 on 6 matching bases. CDR1 is LGHDT and CDR2 is YNNKEL in the germline V gene (reference sequence). The CDR3 has 13 amino acids. Trimming left V 3 bases short and J 7 bases short, with 12 bases between. CDR3 loop: CASSHGQYSGYTF. The DNA for the CDR3 is TGTGCCAGCAGCCACGGACAGTACAGTGGCTACACCTTC.

CDR3 residues: CASSLESSGAREKLFF. CDR3 DNA sequence: TGTGCCAGCAGCTTAGAATCTTCAGGGGCCCGTGAAAAACTGTTTTTT. This chain joins TRBV11-1 and TRBJ1-4; TRBD1 might be the D (6 bases). CDR3 length: 16 amino acids. Germline V gene lookup returns CDR1 SGHAT and CDR2 FQDESV (reference sequence). The V end was cut by 1 base, the J end by 7 bases, with 16 bases between.

The DNA for the CDR3 is TGTGCCAGCAGCCGTGGACAGGGCTGGGGGGATGAGCAGTTCTTC. Translating gives CASSRGQGWGDEQFF. The chain employs TRBV28 and TRBJ2-1; the match to TRBD1 covers 8 bases. Germline V gives CDR1 MDHEN, CDR2 SYDVKM. The CDR3 spans 15 residues. V was clipped by 6 bases and J by 8 bases; unmatched bases: 12.

This clone occurred a few times. The chain combines TRBV7-6 with TRBJ1-2; maybe TRBD1 (6 bases). Germline assignment: CDR1 SGHVS and CDR2 FNYEAQ. CDR3 size: 15 residues. V was trimmed by 1 base and J by 7 bases, leaving 16 bases between them. CDR3 sequence (DNA): TGTGCCAGCAGCTTAGATAGCCAGGGGAAGCTTGGCTACACCTTC. Translated, it gives CASSLDSQGKLGYTF.